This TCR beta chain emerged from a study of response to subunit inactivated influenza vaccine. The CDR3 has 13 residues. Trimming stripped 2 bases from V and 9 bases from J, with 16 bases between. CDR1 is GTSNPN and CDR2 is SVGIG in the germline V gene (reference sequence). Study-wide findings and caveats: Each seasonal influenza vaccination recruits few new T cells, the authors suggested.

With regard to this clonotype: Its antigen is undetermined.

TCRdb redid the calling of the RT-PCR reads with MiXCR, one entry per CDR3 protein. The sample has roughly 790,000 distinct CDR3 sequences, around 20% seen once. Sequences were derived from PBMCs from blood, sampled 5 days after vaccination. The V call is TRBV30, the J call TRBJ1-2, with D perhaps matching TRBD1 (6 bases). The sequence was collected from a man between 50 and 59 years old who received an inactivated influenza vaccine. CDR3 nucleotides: TGTGCCTGGAGTCCGGGGGGGGCACTAAGCTACACCTTC. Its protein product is CAWSPGGALSYTF.